Shown below are 16 T cell receptor beta chains from a single sample sequenced in a study of T cell changes during pregnancy in multiple sclerosis (dated by TCRdb to the late 2010s). Library creation used the immunoSEQ multiplex PCR assay. TCRdb carries this immuneACCESS record with in-frame sequences only. Its versions omit some clonotypes, under half of them owing to an unresolved V gene in the studies checked, with the rest unexplained. The table for this sample lists 70,000 to 95,000 clones; around 94% of them were counted only once. The ten largest account for about 1.7% of the sample. The sample consisted of peripheral blood, taken after pregnancy. All receptors come from a female donor in good health, enrolled as a control in a pregnancy study.

The gene calls are TRBV6-1 and TRBJ1-5; TRBD1 matches at 9 bases. V lost 5 bases and J lost 7; bases outside the gene matches: 6. Germline values: CDR1 MNHNS, CDR2 SASEGT. The CDR3 consists of 14 residues. CDR3: CASSWTGAEQPQHF. The CDR3 DNA follows: TGTGCCAGCAGTTGGACAGGGGCGGAACAGCCCCAGCATTTT.

The chain couples TRBV5-1 to TRBJ2-1; TRBD1 matches at 7 bases. Germline values: CDR1 SGHRS, CDR2 YFSETQ. This CDR3 spans 14 amino acids. V was clipped by 3 bases and J by 4 bases; unmatched bases: 4. The CDR3, as DNA: TGCGCCAGCAGCTCGGACAGGATGTACAATGAGCAGTTCTTC. As protein: CASSSDRMYNEQFF.

This sequence joins TRBV28 and TRBJ1-5, with D maybe TRBD1 (5 bases). There are 17 residues in the CDR3. The ends were cut back, 5 bases at V and 5 bases at J, with 22 bases in the middle. CDR1 MDHEN and CDR2 SYDVKM come from the germline V gene. CDR3 protein: CASSRRGVGGFYQPQHF. CDR3 sequence (DNA): TGTGCCAGCAGTCGCCGAGGGGTGGGGGGATTTTATCAGCCCCAGCATTTT. The full variable domain, rest sourced from reference TRBV28 and TRBJ1-5, is DVKVTQSSRYLVKRTGEKVFLECVQDMDHENMFWYRQDPGLGLRLIYFSYDVKMKEKGDIPEGYSVSREKKERFSLILESASTNQTSMYLCASSRRGVGGFYQPQHFGDGTRLSIL.

The V gene is TRBV4-1, the J gene TRBJ2-6, with TRBD1 matching 7 bases. The germline V gene encodes CDR1 MGHRA and CDR2 YSYEKL. The CDR3 is 16 amino acids. Trimming took 5 bases from V and 2 from J; bases not matched to a gene: 6. In DNA, the CDR3 is TGCGCCAGCAGCTCGCGACAGGGACCTGGGGCCAACGTCCTGACTTTC. Amino acids: CASSSRQGPGANVLTF.

Only one count was recorded for this clone. This sequence joins TRBV18 and TRBJ2-5; TRBD1 aligns across 9 bases. The V segment lost 6 bases and the J segment 3 bases; nucleotides outside the gene matches: 5. Germline V gives CDR1 KGHSH, CDR2 LQKENI. The CDR3 consists of 14 residues. CDR3 protein: CASSVRDREETQYF. The CDR3 DNA is TGTGCCAGCTCGGTCCGGGACAGGGAAGAGACCCAGTACTTC.

The CDR3 sequence: CASSLQHPAVTGELFF. For the CDR3, the DNA is TGTGCCAGCAGCCTACAGCATCCAGCGGTCACCGGGGAGCTGTTTTTT. The chain couples TRBV2 to TRBJ2-2; D possibly corresponds to TRBD2 (5 bases). Germline assignment: CDR1 SNHLY and CDR2 FYNNEI. CDR3 length equals 16 residues. Deletions cut 6 bases from V and 4 bases from J, with 18 bases between.

This CDR3 reads CSVGRASELFF. In DNA, the CDR3 is TGCAGCGTGGGCAGAGCCTCGGAACTGTTTTTT. This rearrangement joins TRBV29-1 to TRBJ1-4; no clear D. CDR3 size: 11 residues. V was cut by 6 bases and J by 12 bases, with 14 bases left in between. Per germline, CDR1 SQVTM and CDR2 ANQGSEA. Full variable domain (outside the CDR3, taken from reference TRBV29-1 and TRBJ1-4): SAVISQKPSRDICQRGTSLTIQCQVDSQVTMMFWYRQQPGQSLTLIATANQGSEATYESGFVIDKFPISRPNLTFSTLTVSNMSPEDSSIYLCSVGRASELFFGSGTQLSVL.

The chain is built from TRBV7-9 and TRBJ2-7; 8 nucleotides agree with TRBD2. V lost 3 bases and J lost 5; bases outside the gene matches: 12. This CDR3 has 16 amino acids. Germline-derived CDR1 and CDR2 are SEHNR and FQNEAQ (reference sequence). DNA for the CDR3: TGTGCCAGCAGCTTTGGTACGAGCGGGAGAGGGGACGAGCAGTACTTC. Encoded protein: CASSFGTSGRGDEQYF.

A few counts support this clone. This chain connects TRBV2 to TRBJ1-1; 7 bases map to TRBD1. The V gene's germline CDR1 is SNHLY and CDR2 FYNNEI. The CDR3 sequence is 13 residues long. J was trimmed by 5 bases and V by 4 bases; bases with no gene match: 4. The DNA for the CDR3 is TGTGCCAGCAGTGTTAACAGGGGAACTGAAGCTTTCTTT. It specifies CASSVNRGTEAFF. Drawing the rest from reference TRBV2 and TRBJ1-1, the complete variable domain is EPEVTQTPSHQVTQMGQEVILRCVPISNHLYFYWYRQILGQKVEFLVSFYNNEISEKSEIFDDQFSVERPDGSNFTLKIRSTKLEDSAMYFCASSVNRGTEAFFGQGTRLTVV.

The V and J genes are TRBV6-1 and TRBJ2-5; 10 positions agree with TRBD1. The CDR3 has 16 residues. CDR1 is MNHNS and CDR2 is SASEGT in the germline V gene. V shed 1 base, J shed 5 bases, and the junction held 7 bases outside the gene matches. Here the CDR3 reads CASSEGTGGSGETQYF. The CDR3 region has the DNA TGTGCCAGCAGTGAAGGGACAGGGGGAAGCGGGGAGACCCAGTACTTC.

V and J are TRBV5-1 and TRBJ2-3; 11 nucleotides line up with TRBD2. Losses at the gene ends were 1 base for V and 6 bases for J; bases not matched to a gene: 7. Germline-derived CDR1 and CDR2 are SGHRS and YFSETQ. The CDR3 sequence is 16 residues long. CDR3 region: CASSLPLAGGVDTQYF. CDR3 DNA sequence: TGCGCCAGCAGCTTGCCCCTAGCGGGAGGCGTCGATACGCAGTATTTT.

Notes on this clone: The sample contains more than one DNA sequence encoding this CDR3. CDR3 amino acids: CASTGESYEQYF. CDR3 nucleotides: TGTGCCAGCACTGGAGAATCCTACGAGCAGTACTTC. The J gene is TRBJ2-7, the V gene TRBV2; no definite D call. The germline CDR1 and CDR2 sequences are SNHLY and FYNNEI. V gave up 7 bases and J gave up 1 base, with 8 bases separating them. CDR3 size: 12 residues.

The chain joins TRBV27 to TRBJ2-3, with D possibly TRBD2 on 6 matching bases. The CDR3 extends over 17 amino acids. V lost 4 bases and J lost 6, with 23 bases in between. Germline loops: CDR1 MNHEY, CDR2 SMNVEV (reference sequence). The CDR3 is CASSSSAGRVFVDTQYF. The CDR3 DNA sequence: TGTGCCAGCAGTTCTTCCGCGGGACGAGTTTTTGTGGATACGCAGTATTTT.

The gene calls are TRBV7-8 and TRBJ2-7; 8 bases align to TRBD2. V shed 2 bases, J shed 3 bases, and the junction held 3 bases outside the gene matches. This CDR3 region has 14 residues. Germline lookup yields CDR1 SGHVS and CDR2 FQNEAQ. This chain's CDR3 is CASSLLGLGYEQYF. The CDR3 coding sequence is TGTGCCAGCAGCTTATTGGGACTAGGCTACGAGCAGTACTTC.

This clone was observed at least ten times. This chain joins TRBV4-2 and TRBJ2-5; 8 nucleotides agree with TRBD2. This CDR3 is built from 15 residues. The germline gives CDR1 LGHNA, CDR2 YNFKEQ. V gave up 0 bases and J gave up 1 base; unmatched junction bases: 1. DNA for the CDR3: TGTGCCAGCAGCCAAGATCGGGAGGGCCAAGAGACCCAGTACTTC. Protein product: CASSQDREGQETQYF.

The chain joins TRBV10-3 to TRBJ2-1, with TRBD2 matching 10 bases. CDR1 is ENHRY and CDR2 is SYGVKD in the germline V gene. V trimming: 3 bases; J trimming: 10 bases; junction bases outside the gene matches: 12. This CDR3 has 16 residues. In DNA form, the CDR3 reads TGTGCCATCAGTGATTCGGGGGCTAGCGGGAGTAAGGAGCAGTTCTTC. This sequence encodes CAISDSGASGSKEQFF.